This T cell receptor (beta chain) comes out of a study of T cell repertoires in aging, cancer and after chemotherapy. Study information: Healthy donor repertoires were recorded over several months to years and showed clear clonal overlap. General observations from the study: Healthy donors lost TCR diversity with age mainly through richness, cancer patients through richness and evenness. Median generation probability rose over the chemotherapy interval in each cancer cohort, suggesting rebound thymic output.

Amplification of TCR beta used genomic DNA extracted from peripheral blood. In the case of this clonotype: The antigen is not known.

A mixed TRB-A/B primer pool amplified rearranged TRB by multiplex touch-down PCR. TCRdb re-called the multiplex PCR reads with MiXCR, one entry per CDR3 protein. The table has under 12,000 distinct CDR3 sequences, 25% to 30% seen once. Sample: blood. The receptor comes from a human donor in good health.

Here the CDR3 reads CASSRTGSIGYTF. The DNA of the CDR3 is TGTGCCAGCAGCAGAACAGGTTCGATCGGCTACACCTTC. The rearrangement links TRBV6-2 or TRBV6-3 to TRBJ1-2, with D perhaps TRBD1 (5 bases). The CDR3 is 13 residues long. Per germline, CDR1 MNHEY and CDR2 SVGEGT. With 6 bases removed from V and 8 bases from J, the gap between germline ends came to 16 bases.